The next 19 T cell receptor beta chains were all read from a single sample in a study of tissue T cells after allogeneic stem cell transplantation. The protocol was immunoSEQ multiplex PCR, while the TCRdb copy is restricted to in-frame clones and leaves out a portion. The sample lists around 1,900 clones, around 64% occurring once. Specified time point: mouse harvest day 7 after allogeneic transplant. Tail vein injection delivered 10^7 T-cell-depleted bone marrow cells and 10^6 splenic CD5+ T cells. Sequencing was carried out using liver tissue. Receptor source: a female BALB/c mouse given C57BL/6 T cells with graft-versus-host disease after an allogeneic hematopoietic cell transplant.

Comments on this clone: Gene names denote mouse genes. The observed sequence ends 1 residue before the CDR3 terminus, with the missing tail filled in from the germline J gene. This rearrangement joins TRBV13-3 to TRBJ1-6; 11 bases are a match to TRBD1. TRBJ1-6 is an open reading frame, and its role is uncertain. CDR1 is NNHDY, CDR2 SYVADS, per germline. Trimming at V came to 5 bases and at J to 2 bases, leaving 3 bases not matched to a gene. The CDR3 is 16 amino acids. CDR3 sequence reads: CASSPGQGAYNSPLYF. CDR3 DNA, as far as it was read: TGTGCCAGCAGCCCGGGACAGGGGGCCTATAATTCGCCCCTCTAC.

With respect to this clone: Genes and germline come from the mouse. Read sequence stops 1 residue before the CDR3 end, and the germline J gene provides the missing end. The chain employs TRBV1 and TRBJ1-1, with D perhaps TRBD1 (5 bases). The CDR3 contains 15 residues. Trimming took 1 base from V and 0 from J, leaving 9 bases between them. The germline V gene encodes CDR1 NSQYPW and CDR2 LRSPGD (reference sequence). Here the CDR3 reads CTCSAGGSANTEVFF. CDR3 bases read: TGCACCTGCAGTGCAGGGGGCTCGGCAAACACAGAAGTCTTC.

This clone was seen only a few times. Gene labels here are mouse ones. The read finishes 1 residue shy of the CDR3 end, and the germline J gene is used to complete it. The chain joins TRBV26 to TRBJ2-7; perhaps D is TRBD1 or TRBD2 (5 bases each). The ends were cut back, 6 bases at V and 4 bases at J, with 10 bases in the middle. Germline-derived CDR1 and CDR2 are KGHPV and FQNQEV (reference sequence). This CDR3 has 12 residues. CDR3 DNA (partial): TGTGCCAGCAGGGGGACGCAATATGAACAGTAC. Amino acid sequence: CASRGTQYEQY. The complete CDR3 reads CASRGTQYEQYF.

By sample fraction, this clone is large. Mouse gene names and germline throughout. The read terminates 1 residue ahead of where the CDR3 ends, so the germline J gene completes it. V gene TRBV1 combines with J gene TRBJ1-3, with D hard to call. The CDR3 contains 15 residues. Germline CDR1 and CDR2: NSQYPW and LRSPGD (reference sequence). Trimming stripped 0 bases from V and 0 bases from J, with 6 bases between. The CDR3 here is CTCSADPHSGNTLYF. CDR3 DNA, as far as it was read: TGCACCTGCAGTGCAGATCCCCATTCTGGAAATACGCTCTAT.

A remark on this clone: Gene names refer to mouse genes. The read finishes 1 residue shy of the CDR3 end, and the germline J gene is used to complete it. The chain employs TRBV12-1 and TRBJ1-5; 7 nucleotides line up with TRBD1. CDR1 is SGHSN, CDR2 HYEKVE, per germline. The junction had 6 bases not matched to a gene; V was cut back by 2 bases and J by 3 bases. CDR3 length equals 15 residues. The DNA read from the CDR3 is TGTGCCAGCTCTCCCCGGGACAGAATCAACCAGGCTCCGCTT. It codes for CASSPRDRINQAPL. The full-length CDR3 reads as CASSPRDRINQAPLF.

With regard to this clone: Genes and germline are mouse. The read ends 1 residue before the CDR3 terminus; that terminus is restored from the germline J gene. The chain is built from TRBV26 and TRBJ2-4, with D hard to call. The CDR3 is made up of 12 amino acids. V was clipped by 2 bases and J by 0 bases, with 0 bases between them. From germline, CDR1 is KGHPV and CDR2 FQNQEV (reference sequence). This CDR3 is CASSLSQNTLYF. The CDR3 DNA, read in part, is TGTGCCAGCAGTCTGAGTCAAAACACCTTGTAC.

This clone was observed a single time. Genes here carry mouse names. The read falls 1 residue short of the CDR3 end, and the missing part is taken from the germline J gene. The V and J genes are TRBV17 and TRBJ2-4, with TRBD2 matching over 7 bases. The CDR3 runs to 15 residues. The V and J ends lost 0 bases and 1 base, in that order; junction bases with no gene match: 1. The germline V gene encodes CDR1 MNHDT and CDR2 YYDKIL. CDR3 protein: CASSRDLGGQNTLYF. The sequenced part of the CDR3 DNA is TGTGCTAGCAGTAGAGATCTGGGGGGTCAAAACACCTTGTAC.

Regarding this clone: All gene names here are mouse names. The read ends 1 residue shy of where the CDR3 ends; the end is completed using the germline J gene. The genes are TRBV26 and TRBJ1-3; D call uncertain. The germline V gene has CDR1 KGHPV and CDR2 FQNQEV (reference sequence). This CDR3 has 14 amino acids. V lost 3 bases to trimming and J lost 0 bases, with 6 bases between them. The covered CDR3 bases are TGTGCCAGCAGTCTCACATATTCTGGAAATACGCTCTAT. Its protein is CASSLTYSGNTLY. The CDR3 reads in full as CASSLTYSGNTLYF.

In the case of this clone: The gene names given are mouse names. The read ends 1 residue before the CDR3 terminus; that terminus is restored from the germline J gene. V and J are TRBV13-1 and TRBJ2-4; TRBD2 matches 8 bases. The CDR3 is 14 residues long. Germline V gene sequence: CDR1 NSHNY, CDR2 SYGAGN. V was clipped by 4 bases and J by 0 bases; unmatched bases: 1. CDR3 DNA (partial): TGTGCCAGCAGTCTGGGGGGAAGTCAAAACACCTTGTAC. Encoded protein: CASSLGGSQNTLY. The full-length CDR3 reads as CASSLGGSQNTLYF.

Concerning this clone: Mouse gene names and germline throughout. The CDR3 end falls 1 residue outside the read, so it is completed with the germline J gene. The gene calls are TRBV16 and TRBJ1-1; tentatively, D is TRBD1 (5 bases). The CDR3 is made up of 13 amino acids. Trimming left V 3 bases short and J 1 base short, with 6 bases between. The germline gives CDR1 SGHSA, CDR2 FRNQAP. The CDR3: CASSFGGNTEVFF. The DNA read from the CDR3 is TGTGCAAGCAGCTTCGGGGGGAACACAGAAGTCTTC.

This clone was seen only a few times. Gene and germline names: mouse. From the germline J gene comes the end of the CDR3, since the read stops 1 residue before it. The rearrangement uses TRBV12-2 and TRBJ2-7, with D maybe TRBD1 (5 bases). V lost 4 bases to trimming and J lost 3 bases, with 12 bases between them. Germline assignment: CDR1 SGHLS and CDR2 HYDKME. This CDR3 is built from 13 residues. CDR3 loop: CASSLGQLYEQYF. CDR3 bases read: TGTGCCAGCTCCCTCGGACAACTCTATGAACAGTAC.

Turning to this clone: Gene names are the mouse ones. Read sequence stops 1 residue before the CDR3 end, and the germline J gene provides the missing end. J is TRBJ2-3 and V is TRBV23; TRBD1 is the table's D call, not checked against the DNA. This CDR3 contains 13 residues. Germline V gene data show CDR1 as KGHTA and CDR2 as FQNQQP. The CDR3 protein is CSSSQQGAETLYF. The covered CDR3 bases are TGCTCCAGCAGTCAACAGGGTGCAGAAACGCTGTAT. Looking up the rest from reference TRBV23 and TRBJ2-3 gives the full variable domain: DAAVTQKPRYLIKMKGQEAEMKCIPEKGHTAVFWYQQKQSKELKFLIYFQNQQPLDQIDMVKERFSAVCPSSSLCSLGIRTCEAEDSALYLCSSSQQGAETLYFGSGTRLTVL.

Notes on this clone: Each gene name is a mouse one. The read comes to an end 1 residue before the CDR3 does, leaving the germline J gene to fill in the end. The chain links TRBV3 to TRBJ1-4, with no clear D. Trimming shortened V by 4 bases and J by 0 bases, and 6 bases separated the two germline ends. This CDR3 contains 14 residues. CDR1 and CDR2 (germline): SNHLY, FYNGKV (reference sequence). CDR3 in amino acids: CASSYGVSNERLFF. CDR3 DNA (partial): TGTGCCAGCAGCTACGGGGTTTCCAACGAAAGATTATTT.

To note about this clone: Gene names and germline refer to mouse. Read coverage stops 1 residue before the CDR3 terminus; the germline J gene supplies the remainder. The chain has TRBV23 and TRBJ2-3; TRBD1, as called in the table, went unchecked against the DNA. The CDR3 loop spans 14 amino acids. Germline V gene data show CDR1 as KGHTA and CDR2 as FQNQQP. The CDR3 DNA, read in part, is TGCTCCAGCAGGGGGACAGGGGGCACAGAAACGCTGTAT. It encodes CSSRGTGGTETLY. The whole CDR3 is CSSRGTGGTETLYF.

There are a few counts of this clone. The genes and germline here are from mouse. The read finishes 1 residue shy of the CDR3 end, and the germline J gene is used to complete it. The chain joins TRBV26 to TRBJ2-2; the D call may be TRBD1 or TRBD2 (6 bases each). The CDR3 is 14 amino acids. Germline-derived CDR1 and CDR2 are KGHPV and FQNQEV (reference sequence). Deletions cut 2 bases from V and 3 bases from J, with 7 bases between. The CDR3 region is CASSLGGDTGQLYF. The CDR3 bases that were read are TGTGCCAGCAGTCTGGGGGGCGACACCGGGCAGCTCTAC.

About this clone itself: Mouse gene names apply. The read halts 1 residue ahead of the CDR3 end, with the missing end drawn from the germline J gene. This rearrangement joins TRBV2 to TRBJ2-4; D is ambiguous. Per the germline V gene, CDR1 is LGHNA and CDR2 is YSYQKL. This CDR3 spans 15 amino acids. Trimming stripped 0 bases from V and 0 bases from J, with 7 bases between. The DNA read from the CDR3 is TGTGCCAGCAGCCAAGATCCGGGAAGTCAAAACACCTTGTAC. It yields the protein CASSQDPGSQNTLY. The entire CDR3 protein is CASSQDPGSQNTLYF. The full variable domain, completed using reference TRBV2 and TRBJ2-4, is DPKIIQKPKYLVAVTGSEKILICEQYLGHNAMYWYRQSAKKPLEFMFSYSYQKLMDNQTASSRFQPQSSKKNHLDLQITALKPDDSATYFCASSQDPGSQNTLYFGAGTRLSVL.

There are a few counts of this clone. Mouse gene names apply. The read terminates 1 residue ahead of where the CDR3 ends, so the germline J gene completes it. V and J are TRBV13-2 and TRBJ2-2; D is possibly TRBD2 (7 bases). The CDR3 spans 16 residues. Trimming cost V 1 base and J 0 bases, with 10 bases left between them. Germline values: CDR1 NNHNN, CDR2 SYGAGS (reference sequence). The sequenced part of the CDR3 DNA is TGTGCCAGCGGTGATCGGGGGGCGACAAACACCGGGCAGCTCTAC. Protein sequence: CASGDRGATNTGQLY. The CDR3 reads in full as CASGDRGATNTGQLYF.

Worth noting for this clone: The gene symbols are mouse symbols. From the germline J gene comes the end of the CDR3, since the read stops 1 residue before it. V and J are TRBV13-2 and TRBJ1-1, with D perhaps TRBD1 (6 bases). This CDR3 has 13 residues. V lost 8 bases and J lost 0, with 11 bases in between. In germline, CDR1 is NNHNN, CDR2 SYGAGS (reference sequence). The CDR3 bases that were read are TGTGCCAGTACAGGGAAAGCAAACACAGAAGTCTTC. Translating gives CASTGKANTEVF. The CDR3 reads in full as CASTGKANTEVFF.

About this clone itself: Germline and genes: mouse. The read finishes 1 residue shy of the CDR3 end, and the germline J gene is used to complete it. At the DNA level, this CDR3 is encoded by other sequences in the same sample as well. V and J are TRBV13-2 and TRBJ2-5; a weak D match, TRBD1 (5 bases). The CDR3 is 14 residues long. Looked up from germline, CDR1 is NNHNN and CDR2 is SYGAGS (reference sequence). Trimming took off 5 bases at V and 1 base at J, with 11 bases between the two ends. CDR3 DNA (partial): TGTGCCAGCGGCTCCCCCAGGGACCAAGACACCCAGTAC. Translation gives CASGSPRDQDTQY. The whole CDR3 protein reads CASGSPRDQDTQYF.